This section outlines one TCR beta chain sequence together with its context. CDR1 is MGHRA and CDR2 is YSYEKL in the germline V gene. V trimming: 1 base; J trimming: 9 bases; junction bases outside the gene matches: 8. The CDR3 has 16 residues. These data come from a study of blood T cell repertoires in COVID-19. Using immunoSEQ multiplex PCR, the repertoire was profiled, and TCRdb retains in-frame clones only, with some absent. The sample lists 250,000 or so clones; roughly 83% were seen once. Sequencing was carried out using peripheral blood. The origin of this receptor is a man older than 75 with acute or convalescent COVID-19. V and J are TRBV4-1 and TRBJ1-6; the match to TRBD1 covers 8 bases. The CDR3 here is CASSQVGAGGGSPLHF. The DNA of the CDR3 is TGCGCCAGCAGCCAAGTTGGGGCAGGGGGCGGTTCACCCCTCCACTTT.